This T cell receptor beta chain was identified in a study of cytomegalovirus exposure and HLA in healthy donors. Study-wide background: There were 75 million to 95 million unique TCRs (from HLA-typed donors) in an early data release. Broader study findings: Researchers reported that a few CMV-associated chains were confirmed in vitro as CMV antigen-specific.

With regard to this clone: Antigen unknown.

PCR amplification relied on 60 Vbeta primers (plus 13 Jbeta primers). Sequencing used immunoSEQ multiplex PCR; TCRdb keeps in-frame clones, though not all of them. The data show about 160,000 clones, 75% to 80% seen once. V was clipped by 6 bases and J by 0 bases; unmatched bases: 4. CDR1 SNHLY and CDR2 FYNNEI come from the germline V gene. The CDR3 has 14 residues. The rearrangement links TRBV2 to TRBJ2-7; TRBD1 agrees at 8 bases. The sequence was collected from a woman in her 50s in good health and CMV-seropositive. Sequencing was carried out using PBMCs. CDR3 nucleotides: TGTGCCAGCAGGGAGGACAGGGCCTCCTACGAGCAGTACTTC. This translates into CASREDRASYEQYF.